The 10 T cell receptor beta chains listed next were all sequenced from one sample in a study of blood T cell repertoires in COVID-19. Some clones are missing from TCRdb's copy, which holds only in-frame ones; the method was immunoSEQ multiplex PCR. This sample has approximately 30,000 clones, with around 92% found just once. Sequencing was performed on peripheral blood. Receptors originate from a woman aged 40 to 55 with active or convalescent COVID-19.

The chain joins TRBV13 to TRBJ2-7; TRBD1 matches 11 bases. The CDR3 runs to 15 residues. V lost 6 bases to trimming and J lost 1 base; unmatched junction nucleotides: 5. Germline V lookup: CDR1 PRHDT, CDR2 FYEKMQ (reference sequence). CDR3 DNA: TGTGCCAGCAGTCAAGGACAGGGGGCTTCCTACGAGCAGTACTTC. Translation: CASSQGQGASYEQYF.

The chain couples TRBV7-6 to TRBJ2-1, with 9 bases matching TRBD2. Per germline, CDR1 SGHVS and CDR2 FNYEAQ. There are 17 residues in the CDR3. With 2 bases clipped from V and 6 bases from J, the junction kept 11 bases outside the gene matches. The CDR3 DNA reads TGTGCCAGCAGCTTACCCAATAGCGGGAGTGGGGGCAATGAGCAGTTCTTC. The encoded protein is CASSLPNSGSGGNEQFF.

This chain links TRBV5-5 with TRBJ2-5; D not resolved. Germline V gene lookup returns CDR1 SGHKS and CDR2 YYEKEE (reference sequence). This CDR3 has 14 amino acids. The V gene lost 4 bases and the J gene lost 0 bases, with 10 bases spanning the gap. The CDR3 bases are TGTGCCAGCAGCCCTCTATCGTACCAAGAGACCCAGTACTTC. Protein sequence: CASSPLSYQETQYF. Based on the CDR3 plus reference TRBV5-5 and TRBJ2-5, the full variable domain is DAGVTQSPTHLIKTRGQQVTLRCSPISGHKSVSWYQQVLGQGPQFIFQYYEKEERGRGNFPDRFSARQFPNYSSELNVNALLLGDSALYLCASSPLSYQETQYFGPGTRLLVL.

On this clone: At one end, the junction sequence differs from germline, possibly due to a read error. The J gene is TRBJ2-1, the V gene TRBV4-3; 8 bases agree with TRBD2. Germline CDR1 LGHNA, CDR2 YSLEER. This CDR3 has 15 residues. The CDR3 DNA reads TGCGCCAGCAGCAAAGAGCGGGGGCCTTACAATGAGCAGTTCTTC. This sequence encodes CASSKERGPYNEQFF.

A few counts support this clone. The chain joins TRBV6-5 to TRBJ2-2, with 9 bases lining up with TRBD2. The CDR3 covers 14 residues. Per germline, CDR1 MNHEY and CDR2 SVGAGI. The V and J ends lost 8 bases and 6 bases, in that order; junction bases with no gene match: 7. The CDR3 DNA sequence: TGTGCCAGCGATGGCGGGAGGGTCTCCGGGGAGCTGTTTTTT. Translated: CASDGGRVSGELFF.

V usage is TRBV2 and J usage is TRBJ2-1, with 8 bases lining up with TRBD1. V shed 0 bases and J 4 bases; nucleotides not matched to a gene: 8. This CDR3 contains 17 residues. Germline-derived CDR1 and CDR2 are SNHLY and FYNNEI. CDR3 nucleotides: TGTGCCAGCAGTGAAGCGCTGGCGGGACAGGTTTACAATGAGCAGTTCTTC. Protein sequence: CASSEALAGQVYNEQFF.

The rearrangement joins TRBV11-3 to TRBJ2-3, with TRBD2 matching over 7 bases. V lost 5 bases and J lost 2; bases outside the gene matches: 4. Germline lookup yields CDR1 SGHNT and CDR2 YENEEA. The CDR3 loop spans 14 amino acids. This CDR3 reads CASSLGGVTDTQYF. In DNA, the CDR3 is TGTGCCAGCAGCCTGGGGGGGGTCACAGATACGCAGTATTTT.

The chain couples TRBV7-3 to TRBJ2-1, with 15 bases identical to TRBD2. V lost 0 bases and J lost 7; bases outside the gene matches: 7. Per the germline V gene, CDR1 is SGHTA and CDR2 is FQGTGA. CDR3 length: 18 residues. In nucleotides, the CDR3 is TGTGCCAGCAGCTTAACTCTGGGAGGACTAGCGGGAGGGAATGAGCAGTTCTTC. Its protein product is CASSLTLGGLAGGNEQFF.

This clone was recorded once. V is TRBV4-3 and J is TRBJ2-1; D is uncertain. Trimming left V 0 bases short and J 0 bases short, with 6 bases between. CDR3 length: 15 amino acids. The V gene's germline CDR1 is LGHNA and CDR2 YSLEER. CDR3: CASSQESYSYNEQFF. DNA of the CDR3: TGCGCCAGCAGCCAAGAATCCTACTCCTACAATGAGCAGTTCTTC.

V is TRBV5-1 and J is TRBJ2-1, with a tentative D call TRBD2 (6 bases). The CDR3 length is 15 residues. Germline loops: CDR1 SGHRS, CDR2 YFSETQ. Trimming left V 1 base short and J 0 bases short, with 8 bases between. As DNA, the CDR3 is TGCGCCAGCAGCTTGTCCGGGAGCTCCTACAATGAGCAGTTCTTC. This translates into CASSLSGSSYNEQFF.